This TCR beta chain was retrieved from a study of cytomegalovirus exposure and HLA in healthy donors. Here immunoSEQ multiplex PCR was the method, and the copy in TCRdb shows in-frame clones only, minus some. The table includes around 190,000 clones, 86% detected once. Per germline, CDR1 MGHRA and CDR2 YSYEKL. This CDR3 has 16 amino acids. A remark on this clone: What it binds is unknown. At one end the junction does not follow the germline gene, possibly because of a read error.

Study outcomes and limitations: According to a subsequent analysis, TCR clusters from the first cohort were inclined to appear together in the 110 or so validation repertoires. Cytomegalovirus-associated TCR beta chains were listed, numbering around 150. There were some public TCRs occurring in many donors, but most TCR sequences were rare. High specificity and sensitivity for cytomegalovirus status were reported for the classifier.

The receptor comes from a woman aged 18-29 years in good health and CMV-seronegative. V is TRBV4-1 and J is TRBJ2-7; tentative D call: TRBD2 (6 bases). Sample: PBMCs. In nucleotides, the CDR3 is TGCGCCAGCAGACAAGAGGCGGGACCCAGGGCCTACGAGCAGTACTTC. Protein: CASRQEAGPRAYEQYF.